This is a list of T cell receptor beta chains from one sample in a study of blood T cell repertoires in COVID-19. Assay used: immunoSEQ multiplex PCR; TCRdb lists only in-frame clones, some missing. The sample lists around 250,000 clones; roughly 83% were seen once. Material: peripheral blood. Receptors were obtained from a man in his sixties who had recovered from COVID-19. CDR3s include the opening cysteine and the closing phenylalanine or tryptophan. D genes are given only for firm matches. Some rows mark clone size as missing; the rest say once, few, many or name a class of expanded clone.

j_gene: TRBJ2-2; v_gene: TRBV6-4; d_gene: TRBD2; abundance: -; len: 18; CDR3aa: CASSVVWRGGRWTGELFF; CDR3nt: TGTGCCAGCAGTGTGGTGTGGCGGGGGGGCCGGTGGACCGGGGAGCTGTTTTTT
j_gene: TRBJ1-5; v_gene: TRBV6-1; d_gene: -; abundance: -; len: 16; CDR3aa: CASSEGASGLGQPQHF; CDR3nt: TGTGCCAGCAGTGAAGGGGCCTCAGGGCTGGGCCAGCCCCAGCATTTT
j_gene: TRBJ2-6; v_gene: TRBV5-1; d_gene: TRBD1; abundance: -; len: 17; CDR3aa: CASSWDRGRSGANVLTF; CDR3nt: TGCGCCAGCAGCTGGGACAGGGGCCGCTCTGGGGCCAACGTCCTGACTTTC
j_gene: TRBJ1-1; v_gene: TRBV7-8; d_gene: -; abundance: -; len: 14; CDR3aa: CASSESGNRAEAFF; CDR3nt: TGTGCCAGCAGCGAATCAGGGAATCGAGCTGAAGCTTTCTTT
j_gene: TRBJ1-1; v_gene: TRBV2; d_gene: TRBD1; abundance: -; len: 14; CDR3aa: CASKLQGGWTEAFF; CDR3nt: TGTGCCAGCAAGCTACAGGGGGGGTGGACTGAAGCTTTCTTT
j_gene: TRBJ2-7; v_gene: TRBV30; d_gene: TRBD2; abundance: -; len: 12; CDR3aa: CAWTSGPYEQYF; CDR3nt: TGTGCCTGGACTAGCGGGCCTTACGAGCAGTACTTC
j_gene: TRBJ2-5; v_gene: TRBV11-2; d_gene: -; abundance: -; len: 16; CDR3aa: CASSLAADPSLGAQYF; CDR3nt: TGTGCCAGCAGCTTAGCAGCCGATCCCTCTTTAGGAGCCCAGTACTTC
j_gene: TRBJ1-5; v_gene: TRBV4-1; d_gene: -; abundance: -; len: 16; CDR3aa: CASSQDPGNSNQPQHF; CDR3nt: TGCGCCAGCAGCCAAGATCCAGGGAATAGCAATCAGCCCCAGCATTTT
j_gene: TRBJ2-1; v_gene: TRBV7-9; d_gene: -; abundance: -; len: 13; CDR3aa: CASSLETANEQFF; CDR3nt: TGTGCCAGCAGCTTGGAGACTGCCAATGAGCAGTTCTTC
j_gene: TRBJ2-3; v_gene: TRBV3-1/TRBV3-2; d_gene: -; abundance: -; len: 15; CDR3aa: CASSQQGTSTDTQYF; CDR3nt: TGTGCCAGCAGCCAACAGGGAACTTCCACAGATACGCAGTATTTT
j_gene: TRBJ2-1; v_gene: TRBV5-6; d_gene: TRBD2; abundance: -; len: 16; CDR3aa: CASSLVASGSYNEQFF; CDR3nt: TGTGCCAGCAGCTTGGTTGCTAGCGGGAGCTACAATGAGCAGTTCTTC
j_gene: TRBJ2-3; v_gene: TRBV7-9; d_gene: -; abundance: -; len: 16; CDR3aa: CASSSGQYRLTDTQYF; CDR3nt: TGTGCCAGCAGCTCGGGACAATATAGACTCACAGATACGCAGTATTTT
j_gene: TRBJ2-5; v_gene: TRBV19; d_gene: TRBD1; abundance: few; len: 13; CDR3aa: CASRGQGQETQYF; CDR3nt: TGTGCCAGTAGGGGACAGGGCCAAGAGACCCAGTACTTC
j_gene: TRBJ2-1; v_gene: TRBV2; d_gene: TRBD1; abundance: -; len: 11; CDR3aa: CASTGGTGQFF; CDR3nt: TGTGCCAGCACCGGCGGGACAGGGCAGTTCTTC
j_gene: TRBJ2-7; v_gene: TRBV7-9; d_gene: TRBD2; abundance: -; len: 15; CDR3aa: CASSAPGLRSYEQYF; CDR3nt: TGTGCCAGCAGCGCCCCGGGACTACGCTCCTACGAGCAGTACTTC
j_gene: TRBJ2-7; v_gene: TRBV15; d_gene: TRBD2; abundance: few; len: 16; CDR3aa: CATSRDLGGRANEQYF; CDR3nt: TGTGCCACCAGCAGAGACCTCGGCGGGAGGGCCAACGAGCAGTACTTC
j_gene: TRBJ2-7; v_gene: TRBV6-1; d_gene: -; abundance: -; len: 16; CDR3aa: CASSVYPVEGDYEQYF; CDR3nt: TGTGCCAGCAGTGTATACCCCGTGGAGGGAGACTACGAGCAGTACTTC
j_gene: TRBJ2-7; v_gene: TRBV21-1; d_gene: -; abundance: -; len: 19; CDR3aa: CASSKMWRVGVETLYEQYF; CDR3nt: TGTGCCAGCAGCAAAATGTGGCGGGTTGGAGTGGAGACGCTATACGAGCAGTACTTC
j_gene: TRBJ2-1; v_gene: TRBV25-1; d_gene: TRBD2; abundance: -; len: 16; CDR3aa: CASSPGTSSQFNEQFF; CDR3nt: TGTGCCAGCAGTCCAGGGACTAGCTCCCAATTTAATGAGCAGTTCTTC
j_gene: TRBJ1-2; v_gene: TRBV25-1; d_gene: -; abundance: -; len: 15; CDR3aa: CASSEFRQGKGGYTF; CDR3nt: TGTGCCAGCAGTGAATTCCGCCAGGGGAAGGGTGGCTACACCTTC
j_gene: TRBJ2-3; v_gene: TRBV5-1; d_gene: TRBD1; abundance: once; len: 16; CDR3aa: CASSLALGQGTDTQYF; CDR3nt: TGCGCCAGCAGCTTGGCTTTGGGACAGGGCACAGATACGCAGTATTTT
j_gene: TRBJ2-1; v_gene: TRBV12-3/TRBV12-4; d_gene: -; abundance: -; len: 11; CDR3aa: CASSERLDPFF; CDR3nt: TGTGCCAGCAGCGAGAGACTAGACCCGTTCTTC
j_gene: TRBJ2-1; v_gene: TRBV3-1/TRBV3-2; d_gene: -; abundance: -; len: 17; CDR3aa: CASSQGGVTSHRQGPFF; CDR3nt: TGTGCCAGCAGCCAAGGGGGAGTGACTAGTCATCGCCAGGGTCCGTTCTTC
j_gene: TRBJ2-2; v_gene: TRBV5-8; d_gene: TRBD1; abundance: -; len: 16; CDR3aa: CASSSGQGFYAGELFF; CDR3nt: TGTGCCAGCAGCTCAGGACAGGGTTTCTATGCCGGGGAGCTGTTTTTT
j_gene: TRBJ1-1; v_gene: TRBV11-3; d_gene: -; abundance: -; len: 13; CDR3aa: CASSFEGNTEAFF; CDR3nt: TGTGCCAGCAGCTTCGAGGGGAACACTGAAGCTTTCTTT
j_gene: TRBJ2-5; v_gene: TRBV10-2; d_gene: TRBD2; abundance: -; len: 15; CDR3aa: CASSITSGSRETQYF; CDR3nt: TGCGCCAGCAGTATCACTAGCGGGTCGCGGGAGACCCAGTACTTC
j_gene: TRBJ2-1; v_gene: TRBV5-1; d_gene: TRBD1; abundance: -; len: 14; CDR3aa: CASSLVSGGNEQFF; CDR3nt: TGCGCCAGCAGCTTGGTTTCAGGGGGCAATGAGCAGTTCTTC
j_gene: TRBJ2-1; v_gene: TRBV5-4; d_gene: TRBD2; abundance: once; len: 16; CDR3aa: CASSPGRGGSRNEQFF; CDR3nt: TGTGCCAGCAGCCCCGGTCGGGGCGGGAGTCGCAATGAGCAGTTCTTC
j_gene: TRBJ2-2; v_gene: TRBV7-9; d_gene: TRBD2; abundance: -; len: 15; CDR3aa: CASSSLAVGGGELFF; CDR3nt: TGTGCCAGCAGCTCCCTAGCGGTGGGAGGCGGGGAGCTGTTTTTT
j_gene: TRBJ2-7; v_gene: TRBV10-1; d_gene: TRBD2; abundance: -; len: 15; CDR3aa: CASSEVAGRDYEQYF; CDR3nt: TGCGCCAGCAGTGAGGTGGCAGGGAGGGACTACGAGCAGTACTTC
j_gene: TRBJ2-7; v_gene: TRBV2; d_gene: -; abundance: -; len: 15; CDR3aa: CASSDLGTRGYEQYF; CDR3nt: TGTGCCAGCAGTGATCTAGGGACAAGAGGCTACGAGCAGTACTTC
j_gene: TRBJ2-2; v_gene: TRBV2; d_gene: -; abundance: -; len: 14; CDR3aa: CASTERAMAGELFF; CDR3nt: TGTGCCAGCACCGAGCGGGCCATGGCCGGGGAGCTGTTTTTT
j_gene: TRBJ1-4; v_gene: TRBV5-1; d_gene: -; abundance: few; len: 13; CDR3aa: CASSLGTGEKLFF; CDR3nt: TGCGCCAGCAGCTTGGGTACCGGTGAAAAACTGTTTTTT
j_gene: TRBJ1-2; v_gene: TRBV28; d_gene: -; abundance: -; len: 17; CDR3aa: CASSSPGDPSKWYGYTF; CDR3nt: TGTGCCAGCAGTTCACCGGGGGATCCGAGCAAGTGGTATGGCTACACCTTC
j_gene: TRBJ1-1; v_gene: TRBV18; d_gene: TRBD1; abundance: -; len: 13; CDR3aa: CASSEGQGVGTFF; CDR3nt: TGTGCCAGCTCAGAGGGACAGGGAGTCGGAACTTTCTTT
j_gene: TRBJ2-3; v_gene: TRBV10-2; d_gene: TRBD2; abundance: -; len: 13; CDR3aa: CASRREGQNTQYF; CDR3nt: TGCGCCAGCCGGCGGGAGGGCCAAAATACGCAGTATTTT
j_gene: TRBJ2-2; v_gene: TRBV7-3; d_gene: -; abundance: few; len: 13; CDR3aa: CASSFGVTGELFF; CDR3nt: TGTGCCAGCAGCTTTGGAGTCACCGGGGAGCTGTTTTTT
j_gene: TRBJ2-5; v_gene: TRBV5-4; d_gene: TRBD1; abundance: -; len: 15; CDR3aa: CASSQGQGLGETQYF; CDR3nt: TGTGCCAGCAGCCAAGGACAGGGTTTAGGAGAGACCCAGTACTTC
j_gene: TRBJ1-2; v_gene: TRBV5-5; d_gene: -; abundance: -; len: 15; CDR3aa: CASSLVQVVGNGYTF; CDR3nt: TGTGCCAGCAGCTTGGTACAGGTGGTGGGGAATGGCTACACCTTC
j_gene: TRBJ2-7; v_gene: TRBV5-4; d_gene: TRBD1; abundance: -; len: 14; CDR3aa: CASSPGTGVYEQYF; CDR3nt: TGTGCCAGCAGTCCCGGGACAGGAGTCTACGAGCAGTACTTC
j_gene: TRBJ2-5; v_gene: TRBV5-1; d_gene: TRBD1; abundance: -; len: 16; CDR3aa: CASSLGGQGAQETQYF; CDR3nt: TGCGCCAGCAGCTTGGGGGGACAGGGGGCACAAGAGACCCAGTACTTC
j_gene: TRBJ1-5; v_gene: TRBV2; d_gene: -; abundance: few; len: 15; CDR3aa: CASSENRVGNQPQHF; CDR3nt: TGTGCCAGCAGTGAAAACAGGGTGGGGAATCAGCCCCAGCATTTT
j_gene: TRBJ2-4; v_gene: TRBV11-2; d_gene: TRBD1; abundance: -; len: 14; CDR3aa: CASSLGRGLGIQYF; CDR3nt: TGTGCCAGCAGCTTAGGCAGGGGGCTGGGCATTCAGTACTTC
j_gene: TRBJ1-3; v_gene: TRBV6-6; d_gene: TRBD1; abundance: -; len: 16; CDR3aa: CASSLGQGTSGNTIYF; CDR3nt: TGTGCCAGCAGTCTCGGACAGGGCACGTCTGGAAACACCATATATTTT
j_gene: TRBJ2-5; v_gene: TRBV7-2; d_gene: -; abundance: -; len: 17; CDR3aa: CASSSRSGRSPQETQYF; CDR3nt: TGTGCCAGCAGCTCCAGATCTGGTCGCTCTCCTCAAGAGACCCAGTACTTC